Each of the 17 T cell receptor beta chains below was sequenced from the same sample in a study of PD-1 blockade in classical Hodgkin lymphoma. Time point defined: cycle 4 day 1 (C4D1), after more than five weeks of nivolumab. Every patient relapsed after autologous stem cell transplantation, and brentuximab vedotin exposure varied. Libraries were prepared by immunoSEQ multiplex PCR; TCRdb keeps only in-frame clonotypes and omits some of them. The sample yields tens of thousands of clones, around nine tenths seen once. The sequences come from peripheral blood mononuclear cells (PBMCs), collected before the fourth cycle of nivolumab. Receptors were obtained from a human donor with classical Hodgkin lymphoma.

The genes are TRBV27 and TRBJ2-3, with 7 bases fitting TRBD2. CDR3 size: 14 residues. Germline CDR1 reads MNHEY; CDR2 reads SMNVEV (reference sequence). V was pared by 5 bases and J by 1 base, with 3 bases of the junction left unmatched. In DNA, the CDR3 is TGTGCCAGCAGTGTCGGACTAGGCACAGATACGCAGTATTTT. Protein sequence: CASSVGLGTDTQYF.

The CDR3 region has the DNA TGTGCCAGCAGTTGGACAGGCGCGGGCAATCAGCCCCAGCATTTT. Residues: CASSWTGAGNQPQHF. This rearrangement joins TRBV5-5 to TRBJ1-5, with TRBD1 matching over 7 bases. J was trimmed by 2 bases and V by 5 bases; bases with no gene match: 7. This CDR3 spans 15 amino acids. CDR1 SGHKS and CDR2 YYEKEE come from the germline V gene (reference sequence).

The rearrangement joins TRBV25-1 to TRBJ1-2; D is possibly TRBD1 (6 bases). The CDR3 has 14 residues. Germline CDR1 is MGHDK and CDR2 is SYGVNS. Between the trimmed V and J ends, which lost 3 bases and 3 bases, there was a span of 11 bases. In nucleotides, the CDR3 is TGTGCCAGCAGTGACTCCGGGACACACTATGGCTACACCTTC. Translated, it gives CASSDSGTHYGYTF.

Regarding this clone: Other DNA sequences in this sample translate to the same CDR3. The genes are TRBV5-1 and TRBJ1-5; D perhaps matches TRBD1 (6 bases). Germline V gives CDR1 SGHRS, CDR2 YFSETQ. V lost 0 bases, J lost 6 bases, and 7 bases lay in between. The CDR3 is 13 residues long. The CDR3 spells CASSLETGQPQHF. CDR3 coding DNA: TGCGCCAGCAGCTTGGAGACAGGTCAGCCCCAGCATTTT.

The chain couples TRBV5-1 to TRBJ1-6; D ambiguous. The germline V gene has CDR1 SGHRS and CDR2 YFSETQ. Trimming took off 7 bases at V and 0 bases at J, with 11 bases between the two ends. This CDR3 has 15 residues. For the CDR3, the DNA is TGCGCCAGCCAGTCAGGTAGCTCCTATAATTCACCCCTCCACTTT. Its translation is CASQSGSSYNSPLHF.

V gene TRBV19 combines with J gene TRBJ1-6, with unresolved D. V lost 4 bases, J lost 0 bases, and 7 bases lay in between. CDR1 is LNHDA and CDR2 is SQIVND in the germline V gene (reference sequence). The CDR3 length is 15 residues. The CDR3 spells CASSTKSSYNSPLHF. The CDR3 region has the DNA TGTGCCAGTAGTACGAAAAGCTCCTATAATTCACCCCTCCACTTT.

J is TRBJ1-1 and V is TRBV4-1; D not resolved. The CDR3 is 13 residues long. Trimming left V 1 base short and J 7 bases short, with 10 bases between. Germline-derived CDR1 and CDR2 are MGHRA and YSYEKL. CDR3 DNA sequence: TGCGCCAGCAGCCAAGTATTGGTGAATGAAGCTTTCTTT. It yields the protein CASSQVLVNEAFF.

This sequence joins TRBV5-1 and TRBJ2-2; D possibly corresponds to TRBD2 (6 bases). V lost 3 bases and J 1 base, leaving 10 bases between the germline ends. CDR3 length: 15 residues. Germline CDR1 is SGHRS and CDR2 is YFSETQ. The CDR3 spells CASSWRAGNTGELFF. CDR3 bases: TGCGCCAGCAGCTGGAGAGCGGGGAACACCGGGGAGCTGTTTTTT. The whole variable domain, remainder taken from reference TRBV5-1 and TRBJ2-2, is KAGVTQTPRYLIKTRGQQVTLSCSPISGHRSVSWYQQTPGQGLQFLFEYFSETQRNKGNFPGRFSGRQFSNSRSEMNVSTLELGDSALYLCASSWRAGNTGELFFGEGSRLTVL.

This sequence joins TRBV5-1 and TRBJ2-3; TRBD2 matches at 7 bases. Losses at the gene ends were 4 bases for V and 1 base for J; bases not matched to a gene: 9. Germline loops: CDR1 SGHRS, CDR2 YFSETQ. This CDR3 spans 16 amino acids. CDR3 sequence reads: CASSTNRGGGTDTQYF. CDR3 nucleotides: TGCGCCAGCAGCACCAACCGGGGAGGGGGCACAGATACGCAGTATTTT.

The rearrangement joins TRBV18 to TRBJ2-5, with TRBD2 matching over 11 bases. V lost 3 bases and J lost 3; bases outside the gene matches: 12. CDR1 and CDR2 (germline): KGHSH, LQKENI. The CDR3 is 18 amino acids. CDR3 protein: CASSPLAGGARAEETQYF. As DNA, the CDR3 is TGTGCCAGCTCACCGCTAGCGGGGGGAGCCAGAGCAGAAGAGACCCAGTACTTC.

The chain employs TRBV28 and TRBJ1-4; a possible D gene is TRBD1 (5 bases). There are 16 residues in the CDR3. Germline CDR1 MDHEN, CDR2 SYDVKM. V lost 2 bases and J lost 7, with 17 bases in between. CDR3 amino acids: CASSLTAGASPEKLFF. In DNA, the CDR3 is TGTGCCAGCAGTTTAACCGCCGGGGCTTCCCCTGAAAAACTGTTTTTT.

This chain's CDR3 is CASSQVVQSSGNTIYF. The CDR3 nucleotides read TGTGCCAGCAGCCAAGTTGTACAGAGCTCTGGAAACACCATATATTTT. The V and J genes are TRBV14 and TRBJ1-3; no reliable D call. Trimming took 1 base from V and 0 from J, leaving 10 bases between them. This CDR3 has 16 residues. Per the germline V gene, CDR1 is SGHDN and CDR2 is FVKESK.

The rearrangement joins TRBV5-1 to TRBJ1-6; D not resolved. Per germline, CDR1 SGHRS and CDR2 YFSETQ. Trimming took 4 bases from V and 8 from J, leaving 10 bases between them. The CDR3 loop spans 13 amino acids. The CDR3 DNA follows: TGCGCCAGCAGCCCCGCGACTGATTCACCCCTCCACTTT. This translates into CASSPATDSPLHF.

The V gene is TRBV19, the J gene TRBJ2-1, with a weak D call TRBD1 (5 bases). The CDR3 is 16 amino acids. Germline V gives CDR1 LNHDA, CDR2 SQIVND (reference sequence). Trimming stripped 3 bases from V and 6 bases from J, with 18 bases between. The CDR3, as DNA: TGTGCCAGTAGTATTAATGAAGGCAGGGCTCGCAATGAGCAGTTCTTC. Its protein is CASSINEGRARNEQFF.

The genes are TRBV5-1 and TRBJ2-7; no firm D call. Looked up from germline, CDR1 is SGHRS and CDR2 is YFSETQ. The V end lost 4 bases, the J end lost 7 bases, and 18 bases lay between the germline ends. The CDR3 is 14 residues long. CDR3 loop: CASSPGPGEGEQYF. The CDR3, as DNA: TGCGCCAGCAGCCCTGGGCCCGGTGAAGGGGAGCAGTACTTC.

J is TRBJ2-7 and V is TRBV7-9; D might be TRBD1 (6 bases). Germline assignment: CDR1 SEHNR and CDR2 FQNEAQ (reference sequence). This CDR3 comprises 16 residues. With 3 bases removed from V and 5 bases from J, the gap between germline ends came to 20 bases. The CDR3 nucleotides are TGTGCCAGCAGCTTTTCCCCAACAGGGATCCTCAACGAGCAGTACTTC. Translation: CASSFSPTGILNEQYF.

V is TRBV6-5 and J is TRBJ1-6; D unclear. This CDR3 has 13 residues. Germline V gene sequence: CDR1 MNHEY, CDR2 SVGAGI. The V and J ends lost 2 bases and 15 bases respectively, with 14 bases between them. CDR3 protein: CASSYDTRDNLHF. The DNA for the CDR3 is TGTGCCAGCAGTTACGACACCAGAGATAACCTCCACTTT.